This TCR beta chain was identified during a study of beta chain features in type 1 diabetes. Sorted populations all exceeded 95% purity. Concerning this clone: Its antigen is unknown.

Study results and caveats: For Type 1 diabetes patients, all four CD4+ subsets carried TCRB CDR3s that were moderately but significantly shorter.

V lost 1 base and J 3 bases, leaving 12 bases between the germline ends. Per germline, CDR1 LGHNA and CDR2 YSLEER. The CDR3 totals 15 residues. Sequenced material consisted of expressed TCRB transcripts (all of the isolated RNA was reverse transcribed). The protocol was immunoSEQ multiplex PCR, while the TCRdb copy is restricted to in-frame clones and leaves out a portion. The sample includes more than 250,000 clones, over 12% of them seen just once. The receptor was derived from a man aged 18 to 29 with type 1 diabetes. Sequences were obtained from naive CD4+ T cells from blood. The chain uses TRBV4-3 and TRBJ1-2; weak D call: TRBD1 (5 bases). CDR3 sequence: CASSQARQRYYGYTF. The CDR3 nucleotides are TGCGCCAGCAGCCAAGCAAGACAGAGATACTATGGCTACACCTTC.